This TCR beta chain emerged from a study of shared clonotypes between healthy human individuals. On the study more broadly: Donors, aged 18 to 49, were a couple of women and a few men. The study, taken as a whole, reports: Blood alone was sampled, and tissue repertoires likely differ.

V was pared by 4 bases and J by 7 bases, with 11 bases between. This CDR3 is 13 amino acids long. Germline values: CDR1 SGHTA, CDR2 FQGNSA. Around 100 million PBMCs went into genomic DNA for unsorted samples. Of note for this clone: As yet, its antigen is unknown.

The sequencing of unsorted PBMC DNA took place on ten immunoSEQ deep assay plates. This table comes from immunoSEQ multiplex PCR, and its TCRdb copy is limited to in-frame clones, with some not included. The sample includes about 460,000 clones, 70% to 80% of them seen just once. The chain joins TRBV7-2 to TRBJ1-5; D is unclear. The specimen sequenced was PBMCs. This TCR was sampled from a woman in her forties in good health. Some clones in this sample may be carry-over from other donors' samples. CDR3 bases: TGTGCCAGCAGCTCAACCGTAGGGCAGCCCCAGCATTTT. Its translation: CASSSTVGQPQHF.